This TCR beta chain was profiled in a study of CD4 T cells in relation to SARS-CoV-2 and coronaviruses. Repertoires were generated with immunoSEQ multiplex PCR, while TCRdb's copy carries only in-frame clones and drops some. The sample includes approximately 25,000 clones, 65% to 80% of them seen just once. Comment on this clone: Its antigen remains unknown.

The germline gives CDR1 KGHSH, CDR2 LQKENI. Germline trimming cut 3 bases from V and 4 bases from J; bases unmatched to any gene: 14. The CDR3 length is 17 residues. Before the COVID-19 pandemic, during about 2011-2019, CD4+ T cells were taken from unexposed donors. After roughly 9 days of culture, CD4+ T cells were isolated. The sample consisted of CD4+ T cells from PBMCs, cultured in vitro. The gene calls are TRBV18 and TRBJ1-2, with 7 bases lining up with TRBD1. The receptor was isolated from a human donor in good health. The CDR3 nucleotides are TGTGCCAGCTCACCCCCGCTACCGGGACAGAGAACCTATGGCTACACCTTC. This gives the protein CASSPPLPGQRTYGYTF.